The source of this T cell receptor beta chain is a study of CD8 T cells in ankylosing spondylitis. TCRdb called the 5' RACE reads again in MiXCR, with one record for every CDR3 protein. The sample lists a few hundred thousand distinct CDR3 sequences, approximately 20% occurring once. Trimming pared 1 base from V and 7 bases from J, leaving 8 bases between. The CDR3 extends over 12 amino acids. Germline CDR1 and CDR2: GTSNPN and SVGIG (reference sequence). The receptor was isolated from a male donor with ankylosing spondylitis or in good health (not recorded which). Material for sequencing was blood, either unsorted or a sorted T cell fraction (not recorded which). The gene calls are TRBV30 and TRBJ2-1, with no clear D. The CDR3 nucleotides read TGTGCCTGGAGTGCAGAGACGAATGAGCAGTTCTTC. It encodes CAWSAETNEQFF. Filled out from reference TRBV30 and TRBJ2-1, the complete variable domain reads SQTIHQWPATLVQPVGSPLSLECTVEGTSNPNLYWYRQAAGRGLQLLFYSVGIGQISSEVPQNLSASRPQDRQFILSSKKLLLSDSGFYLCAWSAETNEQFFGPGTRLTVL.